This T cell receptor (beta chain) was profiled in a study of sequential checkpoint blockade in melanoma. For the study at large: First-line arms were nivolumab then ipilimumab, or the reverse, randomized 1:1. Each arm's sequence ended with maintenance nivolumab.

Treatment meaning: randomized to nivolumab then ipilimumab (arm A) or the reverse (arm B). No patient had prior DNA-damaging chemotherapy. Sorted cells were live CD3+CD8+, lacking CD19 and CD56, from PBMCs. Sequencing used immunoSEQ multiplex PCR; TCRdb keeps in-frame clones, though not all of them. Of about 12,000 clones detected, about four fifths appear once; the ten largest clones hold approximately 7.8%. The germline CDR1 and CDR2 sequences are GTSNPN and SVGIG (reference sequence). This CDR3 region has 14 residues. V lost 5 bases and J 3 bases, leaving 16 bases between the germline ends. The TCR originated in a human donor with melanoma. This material consisted of CD8+ T cells sorted from blood (inferred from file names), taken from a patient given nivolumab and ipilimumab in sequence. This chain uses TRBV30 with TRBJ1-2; possible D gene TRBD1, 5 bases. CDR3 amino acids: CAWAGPRTDYGYTF. The CDR3 region has the DNA TGTGCCTGGGCGGGACCGAGAACGGACTATGGCTACACCTTC.